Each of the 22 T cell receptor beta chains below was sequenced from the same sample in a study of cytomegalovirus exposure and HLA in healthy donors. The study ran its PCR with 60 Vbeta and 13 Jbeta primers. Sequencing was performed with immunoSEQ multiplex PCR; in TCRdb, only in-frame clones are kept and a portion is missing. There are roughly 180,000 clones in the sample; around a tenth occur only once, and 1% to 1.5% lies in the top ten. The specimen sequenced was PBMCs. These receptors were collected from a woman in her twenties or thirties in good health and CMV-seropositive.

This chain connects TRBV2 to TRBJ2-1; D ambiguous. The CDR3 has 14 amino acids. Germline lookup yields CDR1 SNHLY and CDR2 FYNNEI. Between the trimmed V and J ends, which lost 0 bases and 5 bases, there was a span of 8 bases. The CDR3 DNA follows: TGTGCCAGCAGTGAAGCGCTTCCAGACAATGAGCAGTTCTTC. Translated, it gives CASSEALPDNEQFF.

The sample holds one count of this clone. The CDR3 nucleotides are TGTGCCAGCAGCCCGCTTACGATCAGTCTCATGAACACTGAAGCTTTCTTT. It translates to CASSPLTISLMNTEAFF. The chain uses TRBV11-2 and TRBJ1-1; D is ambiguous. Germline V CDR1 and CDR2: SGHAT, FQNNGV. The V end was cut by 5 bases, the J end by 0 bases, with 19 bases between. The length of the CDR3 is 17 residues. Full variable domain (remainder filled in from reference TRBV11-2 and TRBJ1-1): EAGVAQSPRYKIIEKRQSVAFWCNPISGHATLYWYQQILGQGPKLLIQFQNNGVVDDSQLPKDRFSAERLKGVDSTLKIQPAKLEDSAVYLCASSPLTISLMNTEAFFGQGTRLTVV.

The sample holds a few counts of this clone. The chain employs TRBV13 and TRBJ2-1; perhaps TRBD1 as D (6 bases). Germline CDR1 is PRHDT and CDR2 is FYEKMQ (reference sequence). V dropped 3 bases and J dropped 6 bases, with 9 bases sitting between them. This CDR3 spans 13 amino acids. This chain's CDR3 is CASSFGRGNEQFF. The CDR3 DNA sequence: TGTGCCAGCAGCTTCGGCAGGGGCAATGAGCAGTTCTTC.

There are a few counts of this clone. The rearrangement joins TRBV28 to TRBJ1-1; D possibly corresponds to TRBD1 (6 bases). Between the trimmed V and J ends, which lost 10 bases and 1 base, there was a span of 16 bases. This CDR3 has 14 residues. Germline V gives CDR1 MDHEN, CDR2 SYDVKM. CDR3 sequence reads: CATLGPGENTEAFF. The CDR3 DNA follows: TGTGCCACCCTTGGCCCAGGGGAGAACACTGAAGCTTTCTTT.

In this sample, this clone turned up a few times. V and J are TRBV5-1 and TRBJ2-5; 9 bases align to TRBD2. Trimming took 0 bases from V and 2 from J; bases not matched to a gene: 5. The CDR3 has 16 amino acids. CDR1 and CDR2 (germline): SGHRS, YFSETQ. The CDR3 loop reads CASSLGGLAGQETQYF. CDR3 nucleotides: TGCGCCAGCAGCTTGGGAGGGCTAGCGGGGCAAGAGACCCAGTACTTC.

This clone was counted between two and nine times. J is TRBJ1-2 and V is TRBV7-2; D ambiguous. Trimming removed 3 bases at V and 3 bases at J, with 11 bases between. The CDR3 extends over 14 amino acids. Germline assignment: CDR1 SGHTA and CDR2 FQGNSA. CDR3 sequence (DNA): TGTGCCAGCAGCTTTTATACCGGGGACTATGGCTACACCTTC. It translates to CASSFYTGDYGYTF.

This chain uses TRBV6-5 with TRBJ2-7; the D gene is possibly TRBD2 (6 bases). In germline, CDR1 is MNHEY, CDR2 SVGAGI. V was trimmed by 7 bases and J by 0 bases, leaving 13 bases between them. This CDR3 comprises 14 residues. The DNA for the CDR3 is TGTGCCAGCAAGTCTTGGGGGGTCTCCTACGAGCAGTACTTC. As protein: CASKSWGVSYEQYF.

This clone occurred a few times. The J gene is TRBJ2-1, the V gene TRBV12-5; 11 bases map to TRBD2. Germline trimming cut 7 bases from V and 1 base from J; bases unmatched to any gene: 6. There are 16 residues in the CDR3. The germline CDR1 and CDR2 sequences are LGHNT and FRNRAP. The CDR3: CASDLAGGGSYNEQFF. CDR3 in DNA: TGTGCTAGTGATCTAGCGGGAGGTGGGTCCTACAATGAGCAGTTCTTC.

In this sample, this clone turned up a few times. This chain's CDR3 is CAWTRTANTEAFF. CDR3 DNA: TGTGCCTGGACCAGGACAGCGAACACTGAAGCTTTCTTT. The chain couples TRBV30 to TRBJ1-1; the D gene is possibly TRBD1 (6 bases). This CDR3 contains 13 residues. Germline-derived CDR1 and CDR2 are GTSNPN and SVGIG (reference sequence). With 4 bases removed from V and 1 base from J, the gap between germline ends came to 10 bases.

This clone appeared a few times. The CDR3 bases are TGTGCCAGCAGCTTCGGACAGGACCTGTACAATGAGCAGTTCTTC. Translated, it gives CASSFGQDLYNEQFF. The rearrangement links TRBV7-9 to TRBJ2-1, with 7 bases aligning to TRBD1. The junction had 6 bases not matched to a gene; V was cut back by 3 bases and J by 4 bases. This CDR3 has 15 residues. The germline CDR1 and CDR2 sequences are SEHNR and FQNEAQ (reference sequence).

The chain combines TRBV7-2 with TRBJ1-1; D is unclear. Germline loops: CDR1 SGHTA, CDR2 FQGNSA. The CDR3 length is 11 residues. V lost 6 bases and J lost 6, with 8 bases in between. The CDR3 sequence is CASRSEAEAFF. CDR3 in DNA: TGTGCCAGCAGATCGGAGGCTGAAGCTTTCTTT.

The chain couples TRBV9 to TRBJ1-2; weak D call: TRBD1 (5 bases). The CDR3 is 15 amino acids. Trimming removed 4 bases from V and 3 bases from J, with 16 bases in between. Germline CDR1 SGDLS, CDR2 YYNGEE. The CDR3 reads CASSPSQGYYYGYTF. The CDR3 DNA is TGTGCCAGCAGCCCTAGTCAGGGTTACTACTATGGCTACACCTTC.

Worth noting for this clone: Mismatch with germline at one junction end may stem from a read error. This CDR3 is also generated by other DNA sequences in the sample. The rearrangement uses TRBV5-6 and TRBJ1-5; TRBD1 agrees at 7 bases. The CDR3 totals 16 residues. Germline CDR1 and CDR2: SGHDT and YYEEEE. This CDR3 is CASSLGQGGRNQPQHF. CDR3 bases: TGTGCCAGCAGCTTGGGGCAGGGGGGACGCAATCAGCCTCAGCATTTT. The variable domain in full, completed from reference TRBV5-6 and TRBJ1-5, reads DAGVTQSPTHLIKTRGQQVTLRCSPKSGHDTVSWYQQALGQGPQFIFQYYEEEERQRGNFPDRFSGHQFPNYSSELNVNALLLGDSALYLCASSLGQGGRNQPQHFGDGTRLSIL.

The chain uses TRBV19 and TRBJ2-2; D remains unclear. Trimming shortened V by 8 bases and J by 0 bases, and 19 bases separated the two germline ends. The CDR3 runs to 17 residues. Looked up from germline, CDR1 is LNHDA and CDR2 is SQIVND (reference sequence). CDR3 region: CASSRRPAVSNTGELFF. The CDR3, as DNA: TGTGCCAGTTCGAGACGGCCGGCGGTCTCGAACACCGGGGAGCTGTTTTTT.

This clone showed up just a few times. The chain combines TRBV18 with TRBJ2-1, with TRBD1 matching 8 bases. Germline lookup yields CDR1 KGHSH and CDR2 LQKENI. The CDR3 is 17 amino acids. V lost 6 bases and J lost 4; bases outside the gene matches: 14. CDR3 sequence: CASSPSGRTGLYNEQFF. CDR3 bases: TGTGCCAGCTCCCCTTCCGGTCGGACAGGGCTTTACAATGAGCAGTTCTTC.

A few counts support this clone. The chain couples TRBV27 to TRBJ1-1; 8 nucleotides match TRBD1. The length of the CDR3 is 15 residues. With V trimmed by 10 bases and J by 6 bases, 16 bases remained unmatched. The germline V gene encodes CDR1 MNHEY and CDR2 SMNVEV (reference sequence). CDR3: CATFAGGTRGAEAFF. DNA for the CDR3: TGTGCCACCTTTGCAGGGGGCACACGAGGTGCTGAAGCTTTCTTT.

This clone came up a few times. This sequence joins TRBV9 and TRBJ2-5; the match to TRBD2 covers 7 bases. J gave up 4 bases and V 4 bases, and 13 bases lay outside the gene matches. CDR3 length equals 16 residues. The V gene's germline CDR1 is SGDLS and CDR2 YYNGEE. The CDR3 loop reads CASSPRAGERLETQYF. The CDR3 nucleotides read TGTGCCAGCAGCCCCCGTGCGGGAGAAAGGTTAGAGACCCAGTACTTC.

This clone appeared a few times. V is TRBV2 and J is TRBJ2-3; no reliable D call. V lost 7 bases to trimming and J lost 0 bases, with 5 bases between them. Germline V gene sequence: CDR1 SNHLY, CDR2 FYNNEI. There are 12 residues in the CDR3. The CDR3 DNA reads TGTGCCAGCAATCCTAGCACAGATACGCAGTATTTT. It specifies CASNPSTDTQYF.

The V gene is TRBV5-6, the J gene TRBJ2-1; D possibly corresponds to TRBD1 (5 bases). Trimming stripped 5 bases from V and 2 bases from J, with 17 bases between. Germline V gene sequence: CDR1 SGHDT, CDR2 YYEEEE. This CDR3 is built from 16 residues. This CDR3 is CASSLPSRGTYNEQFF. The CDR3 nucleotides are TGTGCCAGCAGTCTTCCTAGTAGGGGCACCTACAATGAGCAGTTCTTC.

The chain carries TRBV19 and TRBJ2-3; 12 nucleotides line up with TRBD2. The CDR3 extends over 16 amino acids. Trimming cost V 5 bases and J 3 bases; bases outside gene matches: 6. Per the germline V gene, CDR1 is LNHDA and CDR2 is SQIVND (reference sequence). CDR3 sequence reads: CASSPLAGGPTDTQYF. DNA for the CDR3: TGTGCCAGTAGTCCGCTAGCGGGAGGGCCGACAGATACGCAGTATTTT.

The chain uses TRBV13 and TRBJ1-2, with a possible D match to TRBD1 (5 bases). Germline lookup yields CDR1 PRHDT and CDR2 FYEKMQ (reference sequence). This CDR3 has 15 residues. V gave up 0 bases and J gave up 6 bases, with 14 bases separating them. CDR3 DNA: TGTGCCAGCAGCTTAGGCGAGGCAGGGAATGATGGCTACACCTTC. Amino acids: CASSLGEAGNDGYTF.

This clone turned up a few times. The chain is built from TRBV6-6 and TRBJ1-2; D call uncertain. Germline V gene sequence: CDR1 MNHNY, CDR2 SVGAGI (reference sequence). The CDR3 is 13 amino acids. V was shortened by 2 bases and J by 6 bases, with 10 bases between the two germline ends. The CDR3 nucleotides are TGTGCCAGCAGTTACGGGCCCCTTGATGGCTACACCTTC. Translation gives CASSYGPLDGYTF.